This T cell receptor (beta chain) was identified during a study of OX40 agonist ivuxolimab in advanced cancers. General observations from the study: Expanded peripheral T cell antigen specificity was not determined.

A remark on this clone: Its target is not known.

Germline loops: CDR1 LNHDA, CDR2 SQIVND (reference sequence). The CDR3 extends over 15 amino acids. V lost 3 bases and J lost 2, with 14 bases in between. The protocol was immunoSEQ multiplex PCR, while the TCRdb copy is restricted to in-frame clones and leaves out a portion. The sample has roughly 61,000 clones, approximately 86% seen once; the top ten hold roughly 0.6%. This clonotype was obtained from an adult with an advanced solid tumor such as melanoma, head and neck, liver or kidney cancer. The gene calls are TRBV19 and TRBJ2-7, with a possible D match to TRBD2 (7 bases). This specimen consisted of CD4+ or CD8+ T cells sorted from blood, obtained in a trial of the OX40 agonist ivuxolimab. The CDR3 spells CASSMTGGNAYEQYF. The CDR3 DNA reads as TGTGCCAGTAGTATGACGGGGGGCAATGCCTACGAGCAGTACTTC.